Listed below are T cell receptor beta chains from one sample, sequenced in a study of T cell responses to AZD1222 COVID-19 vaccine. The repertoire was sequenced with immunoSEQ multiplex PCR; TCRdb's copy has only in-frame clones and lacks some. The sample yields about 180,000 clones, 85% to 95% seen once. The material sequenced was peripheral blood, taken 28 days after the second AZD1222 dose. Receptor source: an adult who received the AZD1222 COVID-19 vaccine. Each CDR3 is given with its conserved first and last residue.

v_call cdr3_aa
TRBV5-1 CASSLLAGWNNEQFF
TRBV3-1/TRBV3-2 CASSLDGAPTREKLFF
TRBV6-5 CASSYEVAGSYEQYF
TRBV7-9 CASRHRQGLNNEQFF
TRBV4-2 CASSQDGRGEKLFF
TRBV30 CAWSPGRTSVNTGELFF
TRBV25-1 CASSARIGELFF
TRBV27 CASSLSRLAGGPLIGDEQFF
TRBV2 CASSESQGAGGNTIYF
TRBV13 CASSSQGFSYNEQFF
TRBV6-5 CASSFSRQGAFGYTF
TRBV14 CASSLLGSGNTIYF
TRBV25-1 CASSESPSYQETQYF
TRBV11-3 CASSQQGHGETQYF
TRBV4-2 CASSQRGQETQYF
TRBV2 CASRFLAGAYNEQFF
TRBV7-2 CASSATGQGNTEAFF
TRBV27 CASSPDSGGAYEQYF
TRBV28 CASSFLTGGILYNEQFF
TRBV3-1/TRBV3-2 CASSQPSGRGYNEQFF
TRBV4-2 CASSQESGTSTEAFF
TRBV4-1 CASSQVPFRDRNSPLHF
TRBV2 CASRDRSFSYNEQFF
TRBV2 CASRDGTSGGRTDTQYF
TRBV4-1 CPPSPQGASSDTQYF
TRBV7-2 CASSLRIGDGSYEQYF
TRBV6-1 CASSEGPGQGVGVSGNTIYF
TRBV5-4 CASSLKSGGAGHEQYF
TRBV15 CATSTGHLAGDQETQYF
TRBV7-9 CASSIRGADPLAKNIQYF
TRBV9 CASSGTGQNTEAFF
TRBV30 CAWRTSGAGTQYF
TRBV5-1 CATSTAGGADTQYF
TRBV4-1 CASSQPGGELYGYTF
TRBV4-3 CASSQETGTSGGTGELFF
TRBV29-1 CSVTGQPTNEKLFF
TRBV20-1 CSAWPEGAQYF
TRBV19 CASSIEGQNSNQPQHF
TRBV6-1 CASSEGGAWETQYF
TRBV27 CASRTSGSSYNEQFF
TRBV14 CASSLGGAADTQYF